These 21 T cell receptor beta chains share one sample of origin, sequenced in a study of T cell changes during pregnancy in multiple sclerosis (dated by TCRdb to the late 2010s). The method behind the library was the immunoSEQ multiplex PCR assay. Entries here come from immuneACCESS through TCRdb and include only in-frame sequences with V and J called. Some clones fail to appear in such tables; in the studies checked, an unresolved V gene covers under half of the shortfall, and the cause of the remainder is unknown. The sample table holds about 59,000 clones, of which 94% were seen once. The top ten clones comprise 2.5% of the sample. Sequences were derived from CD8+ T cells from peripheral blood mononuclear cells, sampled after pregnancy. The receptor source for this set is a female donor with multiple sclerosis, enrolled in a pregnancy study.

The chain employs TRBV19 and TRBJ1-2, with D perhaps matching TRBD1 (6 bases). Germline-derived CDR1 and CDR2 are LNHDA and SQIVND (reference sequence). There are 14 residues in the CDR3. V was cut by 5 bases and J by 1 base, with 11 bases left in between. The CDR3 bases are TGTGCCAGTAGTGCCTCAGGGGATAACTATGGCTACACCTTC. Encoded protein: CASSASGDNYGYTF.

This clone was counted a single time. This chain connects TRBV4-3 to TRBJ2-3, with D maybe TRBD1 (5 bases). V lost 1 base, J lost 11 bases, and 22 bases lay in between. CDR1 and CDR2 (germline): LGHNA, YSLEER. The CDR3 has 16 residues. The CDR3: CASSQGVQVSPTQQYF. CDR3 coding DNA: TGCGCCAGCAGCCAAGGTGTACAGGTATCTCCGACACAGCAGTATTTT.

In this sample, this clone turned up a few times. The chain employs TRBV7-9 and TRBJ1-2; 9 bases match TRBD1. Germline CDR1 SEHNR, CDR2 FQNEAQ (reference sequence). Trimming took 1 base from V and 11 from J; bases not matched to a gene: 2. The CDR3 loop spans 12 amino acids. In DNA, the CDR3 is TGTGCCAGCAGCTTAGGGACAGGGGATTACACCTTC. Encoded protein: CASSLGTGDYTF.

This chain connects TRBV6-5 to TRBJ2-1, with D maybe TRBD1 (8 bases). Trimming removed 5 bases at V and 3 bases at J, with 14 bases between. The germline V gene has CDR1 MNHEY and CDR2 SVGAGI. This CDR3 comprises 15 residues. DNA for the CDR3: TGTGCCAGCAGTCCTACAGGGGGGGACTACAATGAGCAGTTCTTC. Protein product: CASSPTGGDYNEQFF.

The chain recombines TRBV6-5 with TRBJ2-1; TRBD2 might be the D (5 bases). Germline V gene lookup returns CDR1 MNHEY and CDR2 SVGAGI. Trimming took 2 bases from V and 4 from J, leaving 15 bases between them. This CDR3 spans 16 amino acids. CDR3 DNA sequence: TGTGCCAGCAGTTACCCCATGGGCTCGGGGTACAATGAGCAGTTCTTC. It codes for CASSYPMGSGYNEQFF.

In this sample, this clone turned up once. DNA of the CDR3: TGTGCCTGGGGCTTGACAGGGAGGGAGACCCAGTACTTC. Protein sequence: CAWGLTGRETQYF. The rearrangement links TRBV30 to TRBJ2-5, with D tentatively TRBD1 (7 bases). This CDR3 comprises 13 residues. Per the germline V gene, CDR1 is GTSNPN and CDR2 is SVGIG (reference sequence). Trimming cost V 5 bases and J 5 bases, with 15 bases left between them.

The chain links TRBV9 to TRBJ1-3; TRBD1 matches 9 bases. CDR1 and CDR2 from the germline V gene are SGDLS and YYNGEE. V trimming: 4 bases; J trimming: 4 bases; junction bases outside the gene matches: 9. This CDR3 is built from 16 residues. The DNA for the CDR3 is TGTGCCAGCAGCCGACAGGGGGAAGCGGCGGGAAACACCATATATTTT. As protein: CASSRQGEAAGNTIYF.

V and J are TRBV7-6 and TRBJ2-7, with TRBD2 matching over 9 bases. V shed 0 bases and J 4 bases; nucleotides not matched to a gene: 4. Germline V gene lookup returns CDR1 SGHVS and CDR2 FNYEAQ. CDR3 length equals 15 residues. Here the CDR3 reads CASSLAPSGVYEQYF. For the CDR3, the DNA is TGTGCCAGCAGCTTAGCTCCTAGCGGGGTTTACGAGCAGTACTTC.

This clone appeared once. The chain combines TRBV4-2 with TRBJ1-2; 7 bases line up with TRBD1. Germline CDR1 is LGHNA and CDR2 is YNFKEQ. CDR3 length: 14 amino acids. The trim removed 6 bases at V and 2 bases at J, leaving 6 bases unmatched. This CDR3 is CASRATGPNYGYTF. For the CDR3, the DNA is TGTGCCAGCAGAGCGACAGGGCCCAACTATGGCTACACCTTC.

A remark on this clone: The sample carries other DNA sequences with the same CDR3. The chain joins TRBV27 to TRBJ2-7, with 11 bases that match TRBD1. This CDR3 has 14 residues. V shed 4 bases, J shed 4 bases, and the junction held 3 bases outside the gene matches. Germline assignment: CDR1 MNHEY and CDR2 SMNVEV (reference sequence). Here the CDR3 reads CASSSGTGGYEQYF. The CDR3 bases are TGTGCCAGCAGTTCCGGGACAGGGGGGTACGAGCAGTACTTC.

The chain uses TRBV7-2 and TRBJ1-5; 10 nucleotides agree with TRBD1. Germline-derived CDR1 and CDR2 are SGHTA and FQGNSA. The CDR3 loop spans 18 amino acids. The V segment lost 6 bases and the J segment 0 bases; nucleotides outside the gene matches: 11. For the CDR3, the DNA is TGTGCCAGCAGTCCGACAGGGGGCGCGTACTATAGCAATCAGCCCCAGCATTTT. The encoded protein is CASSPTGGAYYSNQPQHF.

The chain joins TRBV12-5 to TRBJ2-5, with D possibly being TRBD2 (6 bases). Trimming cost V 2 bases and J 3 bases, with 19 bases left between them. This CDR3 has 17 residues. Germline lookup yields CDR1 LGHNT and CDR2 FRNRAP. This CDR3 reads CASGLTPGTDPKETQYF. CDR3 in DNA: TGTGCTAGTGGTTTGACACCCGGGACTGATCCAAAAGAGACCCAGTACTTC. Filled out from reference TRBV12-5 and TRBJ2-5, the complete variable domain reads DARVTQTPRHKVTEMGQEVTMRCQPILGHNTVFWYRQTMMQGLELLAYFRNRAPLDDSGMPKDRFSAEMPDATLATLKIQPSEPRDSAVYFCASGLTPGTDPKETQYFGPGTRLLVL.

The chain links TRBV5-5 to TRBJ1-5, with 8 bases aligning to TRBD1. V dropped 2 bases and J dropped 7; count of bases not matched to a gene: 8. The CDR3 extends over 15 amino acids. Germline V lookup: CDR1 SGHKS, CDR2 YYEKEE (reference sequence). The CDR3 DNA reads TGTGCCAGCAGCTTATATTGGACAGGGCAACAGCCCCAGCATTTT. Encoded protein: CASSLYWTGQQPQHF.

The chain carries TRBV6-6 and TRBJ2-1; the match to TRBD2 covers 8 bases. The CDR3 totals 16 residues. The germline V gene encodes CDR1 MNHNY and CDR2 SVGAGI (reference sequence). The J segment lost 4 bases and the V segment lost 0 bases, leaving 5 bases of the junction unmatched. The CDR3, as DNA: TGTGCCAGCAGTTACTCCGGACTAGCAGAGTACAATGAGCAGTTCTTC. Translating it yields CASSYSGLAEYNEQFF.

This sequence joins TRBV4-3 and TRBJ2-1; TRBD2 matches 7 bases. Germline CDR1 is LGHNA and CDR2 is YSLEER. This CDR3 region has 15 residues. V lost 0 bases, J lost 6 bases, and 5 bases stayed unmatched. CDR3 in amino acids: CASSQEPAGLNEQFF. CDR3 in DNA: TGCGCCAGCAGCCAAGAGCCAGCGGGACTCAATGAGCAGTTCTTC.

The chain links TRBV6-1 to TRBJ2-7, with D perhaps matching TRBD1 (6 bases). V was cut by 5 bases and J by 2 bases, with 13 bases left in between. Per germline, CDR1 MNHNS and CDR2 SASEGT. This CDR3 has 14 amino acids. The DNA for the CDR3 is TGTGCCAGCAGTTTACAGGGTTTCCCCTACGAGCAGTACTTC. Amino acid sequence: CASSLQGFPYEQYF.

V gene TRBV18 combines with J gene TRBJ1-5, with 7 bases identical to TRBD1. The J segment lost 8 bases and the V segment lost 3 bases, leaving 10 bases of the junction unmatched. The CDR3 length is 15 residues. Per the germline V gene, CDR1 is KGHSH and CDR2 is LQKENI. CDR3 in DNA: TGTGCCAGCTCACCGGGTGCAGGGGGTTGGGAGCCCCAGCATTTT. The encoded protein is CASSPGAGGWEPQHF.

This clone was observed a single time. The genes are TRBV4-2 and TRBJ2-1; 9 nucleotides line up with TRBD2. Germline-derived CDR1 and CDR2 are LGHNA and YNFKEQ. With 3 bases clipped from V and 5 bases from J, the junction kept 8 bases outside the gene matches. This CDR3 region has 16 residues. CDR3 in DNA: TGTGCCAGCAGCCAGGGTCTAGCGGGACAGAACAATGAGCAGTTCTTC. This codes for CASSQGLAGQNNEQFF.

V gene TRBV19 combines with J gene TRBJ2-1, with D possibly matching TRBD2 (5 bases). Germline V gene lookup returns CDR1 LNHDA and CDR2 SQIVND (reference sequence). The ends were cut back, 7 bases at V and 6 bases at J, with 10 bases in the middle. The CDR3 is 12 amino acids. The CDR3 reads CASNLGGNEQFF. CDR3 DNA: TGTGCCAGTAACCTCGGAGGCAATGAGCAGTTCTTC.

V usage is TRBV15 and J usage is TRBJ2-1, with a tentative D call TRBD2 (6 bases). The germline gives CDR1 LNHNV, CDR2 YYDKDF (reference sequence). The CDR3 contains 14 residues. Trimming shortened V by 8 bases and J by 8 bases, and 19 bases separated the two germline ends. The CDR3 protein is CATSPGEVVDEQFF. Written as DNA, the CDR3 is TGTGCCACCTCGCCGGGAGAGGTTGTGGATGAGCAGTTCTTC.

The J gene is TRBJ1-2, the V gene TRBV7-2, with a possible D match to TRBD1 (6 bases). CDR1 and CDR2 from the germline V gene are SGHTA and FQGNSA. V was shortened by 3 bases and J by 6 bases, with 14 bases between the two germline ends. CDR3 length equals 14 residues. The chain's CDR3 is CASSLPGDINGYTF. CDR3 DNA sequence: TGTGCCAGCAGCTTGCCAGGGGACATTAATGGCTACACCTTC.